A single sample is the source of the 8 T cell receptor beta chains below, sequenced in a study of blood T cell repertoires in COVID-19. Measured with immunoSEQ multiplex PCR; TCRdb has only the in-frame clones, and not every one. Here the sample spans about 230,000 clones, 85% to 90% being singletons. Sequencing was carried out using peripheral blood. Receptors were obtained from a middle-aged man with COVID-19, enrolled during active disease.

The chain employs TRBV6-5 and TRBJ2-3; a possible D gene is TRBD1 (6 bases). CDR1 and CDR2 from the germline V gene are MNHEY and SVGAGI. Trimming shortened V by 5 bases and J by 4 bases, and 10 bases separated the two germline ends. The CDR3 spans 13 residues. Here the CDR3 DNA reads TGTGCCAGCAGTCCAGGGGTTCCAGATACGCAGTATTTT. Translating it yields CASSPGVPDTQYF.

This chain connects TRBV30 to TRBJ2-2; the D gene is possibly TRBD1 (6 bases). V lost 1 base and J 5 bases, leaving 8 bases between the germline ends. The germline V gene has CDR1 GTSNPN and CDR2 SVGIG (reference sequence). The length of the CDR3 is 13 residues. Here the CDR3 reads CAWSGTATGELFF. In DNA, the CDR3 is TGTGCCTGGAGTGGGACAGCGACCGGGGAGCTGTTTTTT.

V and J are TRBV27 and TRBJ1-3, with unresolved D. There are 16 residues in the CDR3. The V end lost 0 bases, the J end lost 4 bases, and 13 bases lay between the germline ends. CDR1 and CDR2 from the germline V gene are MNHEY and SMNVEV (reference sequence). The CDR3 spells CASSLSGSTGGNTIYF. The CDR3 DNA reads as TGTGCCAGCAGTTTATCTGGGAGCACTGGGGGAAACACCATATATTTT.

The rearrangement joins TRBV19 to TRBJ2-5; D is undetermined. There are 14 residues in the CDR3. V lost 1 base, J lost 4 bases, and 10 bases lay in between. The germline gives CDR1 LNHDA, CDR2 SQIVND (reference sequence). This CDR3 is CASSIASGRETQYF. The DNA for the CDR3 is TGTGCCAGTAGTATAGCGTCTGGGCGAGAGACCCAGTACTTC.

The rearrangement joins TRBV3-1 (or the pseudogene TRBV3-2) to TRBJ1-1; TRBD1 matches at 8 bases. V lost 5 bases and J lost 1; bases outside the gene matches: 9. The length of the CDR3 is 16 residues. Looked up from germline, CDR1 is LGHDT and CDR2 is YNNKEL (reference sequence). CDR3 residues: CASSRQGLHRNTEAFF. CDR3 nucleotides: TGTGCCAGCAGCAGACAGGGGTTGCATCGGAACACTGAAGCTTTCTTT.

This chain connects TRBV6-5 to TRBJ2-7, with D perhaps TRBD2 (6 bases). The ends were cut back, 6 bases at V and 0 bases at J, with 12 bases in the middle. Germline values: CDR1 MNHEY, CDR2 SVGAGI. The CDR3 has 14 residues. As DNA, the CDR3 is TGTGCCAGCAGAGTGGACTACAGCTCCTACGAGCAGTACTTC. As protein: CASRVDYSSYEQYF.

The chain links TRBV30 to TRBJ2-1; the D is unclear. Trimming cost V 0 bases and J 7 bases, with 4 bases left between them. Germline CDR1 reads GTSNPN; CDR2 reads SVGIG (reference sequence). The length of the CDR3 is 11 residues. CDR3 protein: CAWSVYNEQFF. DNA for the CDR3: TGTGCCTGGAGTGTGTATAATGAGCAGTTCTTC.

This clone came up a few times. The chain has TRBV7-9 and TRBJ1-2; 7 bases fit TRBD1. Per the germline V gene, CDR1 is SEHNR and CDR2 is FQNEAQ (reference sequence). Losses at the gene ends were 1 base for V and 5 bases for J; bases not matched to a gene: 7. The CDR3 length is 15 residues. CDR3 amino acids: CASSLGGQPSYGYTF. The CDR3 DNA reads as TGTGCCAGCAGCTTAGGGGGACAGCCCTCATATGGCTACACCTTC.